Listed below are T cell receptor beta chains from one sample, sequenced in a study of blood T cell repertoires in COVID-19. Sequencing used immunoSEQ multiplex PCR; TCRdb keeps in-frame clones, though not all of them. The data show about 130,000 clones, approximately 87% seen once. The material sequenced was peripheral blood. The receptor set was obtained from a human donor in a cohort sampled during active COVID-19. Both conserved end residues are trimmed from each CDR3.

v_gene,j_gene,CDR3aa
TRBV25-1,TRBJ2-3,ASSEYRGLTDTQY
TRBV4-1,TRBJ2-2,ASSQGGMREGTGELF
TRBV5-4,TRBJ2-1,ASSPQTGLSYNEQF
TRBV11-3,TRBJ2-5,ASSLGTPVVETQY
TRBV5-1,TRBJ1-2,ASSLDPNYGYT
TRBV7-8,TRBJ1-6,ASSLGRRQGDSPLH
TRBV14,TRBJ2-1,ASSQEVSAPGNEQF
TRBV7-3,TRBJ1-1,ASSLRGNTEAF
TRBV5-1,TRBJ1-1,ASSPGQYNTEAF
TRBV7-9,TRBJ2-2,ASLRPGTSNTGELF
TRBV5-4,TRBJ1-2,ASSLSGVDGYT
TRBV5-1,TRBJ1-1,ASSLGGGTGQNTEAF
TRBV24-1,TRBJ2-1,ATSDPKAGGPSYNEQF
TRBV7-8,TRBJ1-2,ASSRAGTPLLGGT
TRBV7-8,TRBJ2-1,ASSSDHSSYNEQF
TRBV2,TRBJ1-6,ASNPQGAGSPLH
TRBV3-1/TRBV3-2,TRBJ2-1,ASSPLLAANEQF
TRBV11-3,TRBJ1-4,ASSSGATNEKLF
TRBV5-6,TRBJ2-3,ASSPTSTDTQY
TRBV11-3,TRBJ1-1,ASSLDSHTEAF